The 2 T cell receptor beta chains below were found in one sample sequenced in a study of T-cell reconstitution after alpha-beta-depleted transplantation in children. Unique molecular identifiers were incorporated during preparation of the TCRbeta library. TCRdb redid the calling of the PCR reads with MiXCR, one entry per CDR3 protein. The sample holds hundreds of thousands of distinct CDR3 sequences, about 15% seen once. The specimen was PBMCs from the stem cell graft donor, collected from the stem cell graft. Every receptor here comes from a human donor who donated a stem cell graft to a child with acute myeloid leukemia.

This clonotype was observed a few times. The V call is TRBV20-1, the J call TRBJ2-3; the D gene is possibly TRBD2 (5 bases). The V end lost 6 bases, the J end lost 5 bases, and 18 bases lay between the germline ends. Germline values: CDR1 DFQATT, CDR2 SNEGSKA (reference sequence). This CDR3 region has 14 residues. CDR3 DNA: TGCAGTGCCCCCGGGGTCCGGGAAGGAGATACGCAGTATTTT. As protein: CSAPGVREGDTQYF.

The V gene is TRBV11-2, the J gene TRBJ1-3, with D tentatively TRBD1 (5 bases). The CDR3 is made up of 14 amino acids. The germline gives CDR1 SGHAT, CDR2 FQNNGV. V dropped 2 bases and J dropped 3 bases, with 8 bases sitting between them. CDR3 in amino acids: CASSLPGLGNTIYF. CDR3 coding DNA: TGTGCCAGCAGCTTACCAGGGCTTGGAAACACCATATATTTT.